Here is one T cell receptor beta chain with its context. The sample belongs to a study of T cell changes during pregnancy in multiple sclerosis. This table comes from immunoSEQ multiplex PCR, and its TCRdb copy is limited to in-frame clones, with some not included. The table has 50,000 to 70,000 clones, 91% seen once. Trimming took 5 bases from V and 2 from J; bases not matched to a gene: 7. The CDR3 has 14 residues. CDR1 is SGHRS and CDR2 is YFSETQ in the germline V gene. This TCR was recovered from a female donor in good health, enrolled as a control in a pregnancy study. This material consisted of peripheral blood, taken in the third trimester of pregnancy. V and J are TRBV5-1 and TRBJ2-7; TRBD1 matches 7 bases. The CDR3 region is CASSAQDRTYEQYF. CDR3 nucleotides: TGCGCCAGCAGTGCCCAGGACAGGACCTACGAGCAGTACTTC.